The clone carrying this T cell receptor beta chain came up many times. The sample comes from a study of blood T cells in healthy people across ages. J was trimmed by 0 bases and V by 3 bases; bases with no gene match: 11. In germline, CDR1 is SGDLS, CDR2 YYNGEE. CDR3 length equals 19 residues. A sample-barcoded 5' primer and a J-beta primer mix were used in a second PCR of about 6 to 11 cycles. MiXCR, applied by TCRdb to the 5' RACE reads, yields one record per CDR3 protein. The top ten hold approximately 15% of the sample, which has approximately 700,000 distinct CDR3 sequences, approximately 29% seen once.

The sample was blood. This receptor was obtained from an elderly woman in good health. The chain has TRBV9 and TRBJ2-6; 8 positions agree with TRBD1. CDR3 in amino acids: CASSAPMGTGPSGANVLTF. The CDR3 DNA follows: TGTGCCAGCAGCGCGCCCATGGGGACAGGTCCCTCTGGGGCCAACGTCCTGACTTTC. Variable domain in full (rest from reference TRBV9 and TRBJ2-6): DSGVTQTPKHLITATGQRVTLRCSPRSGDLSVYWYQQSLDQGLQFLIQYYNGEERAKGNILERFSAQQFPDLHSELNLSSLELGDSALYFCASSAPMGTGPSGANVLTFGAGSRLTVL.